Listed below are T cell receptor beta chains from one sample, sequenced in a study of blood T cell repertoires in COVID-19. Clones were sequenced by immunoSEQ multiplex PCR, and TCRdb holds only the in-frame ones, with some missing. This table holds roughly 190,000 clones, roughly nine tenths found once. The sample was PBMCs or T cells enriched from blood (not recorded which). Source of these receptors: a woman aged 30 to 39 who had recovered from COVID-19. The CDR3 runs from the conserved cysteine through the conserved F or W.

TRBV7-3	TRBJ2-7	CASSLSVGQGEQYF
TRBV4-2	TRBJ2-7	CASSQEGAVPSYEQYF
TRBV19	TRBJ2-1	CASSIAGTSYNEQFF
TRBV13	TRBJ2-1	CASSLRGPYNEQFF
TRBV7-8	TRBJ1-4	CASRGAGATNEKLFF
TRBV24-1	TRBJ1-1	CATSEGGTEAFF
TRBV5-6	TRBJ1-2	CASSLGYGTSVGYTF
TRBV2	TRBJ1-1	CASAGDTEAFF
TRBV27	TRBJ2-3	CASSLSTMVTDTQYF
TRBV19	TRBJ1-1	CASIGSGGEAFF
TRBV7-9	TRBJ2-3	CASSSARQGGTDTQYF
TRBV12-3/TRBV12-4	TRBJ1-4	CASRVDSHEKLFF
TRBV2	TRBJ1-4	CASSAGPTNEKLFF
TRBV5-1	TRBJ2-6	CASSHGTGAGANVLTF
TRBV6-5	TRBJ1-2	CASSYWGPKSEGYTF
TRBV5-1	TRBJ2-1	CASSSMWGGTYEQFF
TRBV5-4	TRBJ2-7	CASSSTTGSYEQYF
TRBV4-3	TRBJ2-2	CASSQGGDVRAGELFF
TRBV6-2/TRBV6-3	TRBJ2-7	CASSRDRTYEQYF
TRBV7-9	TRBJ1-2	CASSSRTDEYGYTF
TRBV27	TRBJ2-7	CASSSGGLAVSYEQYF
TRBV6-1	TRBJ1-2	CASSEGRLRIVSF
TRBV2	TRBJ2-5	CASGRDQETQYF
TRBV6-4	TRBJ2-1	CASSELAGGWNEQFF
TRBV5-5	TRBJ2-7	CASSLTGQGRYEQYF
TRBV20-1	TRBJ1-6	CSASQAEGARSPLHF
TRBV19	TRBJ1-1	CASSMGWGQGRRTEAFF
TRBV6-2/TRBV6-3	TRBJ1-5	CASSYSDRGNQPQHF